This entry is about one T cell receptor beta chain. Total RNA was extracted at no less than 6 micrograms per sample. This record belongs to a study of blood T cells in healthy people across ages. Using a J-beta primer mix together with a sample-barcoded 5' primer, a second PCR was run for roughly 6 to 12 cycles. Each TCR beta cDNA got a 12-nucleotide random molecular identifier. Using its own MiXCR run on the 5' RACE reads, TCRdb lists one record per CDR3 protein. The profile covers around 620,000 distinct CDR3 sequences, with roughly a quarter appearing a single time and around 20% taken by the ten largest. Germline lookup yields CDR1 SGHAT and CDR2 FQNNGV. This CDR3 contains 14 residues. Deletions cut 4 bases from V and 4 bases from J, with 11 bases between.

The clonotype originates from a woman in her 70s in good health. The rearrangement uses TRBV11-2 and TRBJ2-4, with D maybe TRBD2 (5 bases). The sequencing sample was made of blood. The CDR3 region is CASSSTGSKNIQYF. The DNA of the CDR3 is TGTGCCAGCAGCTCTACGGGGTCTAAAAACATTCAGTACTTC.